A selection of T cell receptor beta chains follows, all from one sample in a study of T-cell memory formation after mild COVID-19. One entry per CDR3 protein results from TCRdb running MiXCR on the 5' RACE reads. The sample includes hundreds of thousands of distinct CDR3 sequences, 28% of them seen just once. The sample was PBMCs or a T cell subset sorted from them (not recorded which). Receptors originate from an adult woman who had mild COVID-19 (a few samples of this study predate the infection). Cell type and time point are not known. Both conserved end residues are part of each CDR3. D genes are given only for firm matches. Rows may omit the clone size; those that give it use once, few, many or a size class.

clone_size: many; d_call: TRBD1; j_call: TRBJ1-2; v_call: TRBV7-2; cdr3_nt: TGTGCCAGCAGTCAACAGGGGGGTAGCTATGGCTACACCTTC; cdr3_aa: CASSQQGGSYGYTF
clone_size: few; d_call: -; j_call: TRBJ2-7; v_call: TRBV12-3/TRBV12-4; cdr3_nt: TGTGCCAGCAGTACCAGAGGGACTCCGGGCTCCTACGAGCAGTACTTC; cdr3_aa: CASSTRGTPGSYEQYF
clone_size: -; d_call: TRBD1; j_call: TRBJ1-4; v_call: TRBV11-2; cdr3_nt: TGTGCCAGCAGCCCAAGGGTAGGGGGCGCGACGAGTGAAAAACTGTTTTTT; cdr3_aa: CASSPRVGGATSEKLFF
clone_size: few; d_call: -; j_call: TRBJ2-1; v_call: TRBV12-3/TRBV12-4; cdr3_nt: TGTGCCAGCAGTTTATCTGAAAATGAGCAGTTCTTC; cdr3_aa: CASSLSENEQFF
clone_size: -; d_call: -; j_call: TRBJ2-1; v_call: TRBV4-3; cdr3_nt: TGCGCCAGCAGCCAAGCAGGGTCCGGCAATGAGCAGTTCTTC; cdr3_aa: CASSQAGSGNEQFF
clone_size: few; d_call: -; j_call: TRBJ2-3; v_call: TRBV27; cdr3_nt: TGTGCCAGCACCTCCGCCTTGGACAGGCCGGGAAGCGGGAGTGAGTACACAGATACGCAGTATTTT; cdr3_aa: CASTSALDRPGSGSEYTDTQYF
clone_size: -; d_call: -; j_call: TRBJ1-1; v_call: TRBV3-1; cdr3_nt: TGTGCCAGCAGCTACTACGGAGAGGTGGGCACTGAAGCTTTCTTT; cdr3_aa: CASSYYGEVGTEAFF
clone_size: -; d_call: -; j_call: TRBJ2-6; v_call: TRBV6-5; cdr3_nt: TGTGCCAGCAGTTACTCGATAGTGGGGGCTGGGGCCAACGTCCTGACTTTC; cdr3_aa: CASSYSIVGAGANVLTF
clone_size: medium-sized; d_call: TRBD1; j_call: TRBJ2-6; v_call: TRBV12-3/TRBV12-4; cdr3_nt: TGTGCCAGCAGTTCCCAGACAGGGGGGGCCAACGTCCTGACTTTC; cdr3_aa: CASSSQTGGANVLTF
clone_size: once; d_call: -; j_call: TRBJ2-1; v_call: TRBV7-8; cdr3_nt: TGTGCCAGCAGCCCACGGGCCTCGCCTTGGAATGAGCAGTTCTTC; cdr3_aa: CASSPRASPWNEQFF
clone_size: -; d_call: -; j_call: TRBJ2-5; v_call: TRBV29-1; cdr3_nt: TGCAGCGTTACCCCCGAAGGCAGGGGCCAGACCCAGTACTTC; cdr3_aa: CSVTPEGRGQTQYF
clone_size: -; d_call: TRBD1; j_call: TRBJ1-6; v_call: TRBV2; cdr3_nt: TGTGCCAGCAGAGCAGACAGGGTAGATAATTCACCCCTCCACTTT; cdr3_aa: CASRADRVDNSPLHF
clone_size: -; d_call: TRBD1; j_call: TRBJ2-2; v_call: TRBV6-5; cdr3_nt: TGTGCCAGCAGAAGAGGGACAGCGAACACCGGGGAGCTGTTTTTT; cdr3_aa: CASRRGTANTGELFF
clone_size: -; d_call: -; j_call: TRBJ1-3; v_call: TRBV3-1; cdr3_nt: TGTGCCAGCAGCCTCCTATCCGGCAGAAGCTCTGGAAACACCATATATTTT; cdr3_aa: CASSLLSGRSSGNTIYF
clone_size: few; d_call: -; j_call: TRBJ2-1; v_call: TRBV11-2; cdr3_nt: TGTGCCAGCAGCTTAATCAGGAGTAGGTCCTACAATGAGCAGTTCTTC; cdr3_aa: CASSLIRSRSYNEQFF
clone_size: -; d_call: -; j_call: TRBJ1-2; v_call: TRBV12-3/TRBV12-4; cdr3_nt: TGTGCCAGCAGTCGAGACAGATTATATGGCTACACCTTC; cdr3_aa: CASSRDRLYGYTF
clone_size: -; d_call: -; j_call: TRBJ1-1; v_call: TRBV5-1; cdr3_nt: TGCGCCAGCAGCTTTATTGGGACCTCTGAAGCTTTCTTT; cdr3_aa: CASSFIGTSEAFF
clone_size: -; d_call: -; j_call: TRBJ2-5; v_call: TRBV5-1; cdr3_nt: TGCGCCAGCAGGGATCTACCAGGGGCCTCCCAAGAGACCCAGTACTTC; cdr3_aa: CASRDLPGASQETQYF
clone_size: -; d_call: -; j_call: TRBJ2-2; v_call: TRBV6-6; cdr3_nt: TGTGCCAGCAGTTACTACGCGAACACCGGGGAGCTGTTTTTT; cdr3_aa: CASSYYANTGELFF
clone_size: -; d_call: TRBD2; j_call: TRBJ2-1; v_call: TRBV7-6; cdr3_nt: TGTGCCAGCAGCTTAATCCGCGGGCAGGACGGTAGCGGGAGGGCCTACAATGAGCAGTTCTTC; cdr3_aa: CASSLIRGQDGSGRAYNEQFF
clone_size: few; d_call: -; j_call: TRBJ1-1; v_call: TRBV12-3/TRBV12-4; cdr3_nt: TGTGCCAGCAGGGCGTCGACAGGGAACACTGAAGCTTTCTTT; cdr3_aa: CASRASTGNTEAFF